The 5 T cell receptor beta chains given below trace back to one sample, sequenced in a study of blood T cell repertoires in COVID-19. Assay used: immunoSEQ multiplex PCR; TCRdb lists only in-frame clones, some missing. The data show fewer than 250,000 clones, with roughly 85% seen just once and over 0.95% held by the top ten. Specimen: peripheral blood. These receptor sequences come from a man aged 35 to 55 with acute or convalescent COVID-19.

This clone was counted once. The chain combines TRBV6-5 with TRBJ1-2; 7 nucleotides line up with TRBD1. The V gene end was trimmed by 0 bases and the J gene end by 2 bases; junction bases not matched to a gene: 6. CDR1 and CDR2 from the germline V gene are MNHEY and SVGAGI. The CDR3 totals 16 residues. In nucleotides, the CDR3 is TGTGCCAGCAGTTACTCCGGACAGGACGGCAACTATGGCTACACCTTC. Encoded protein: CASSYSGQDGNYGYTF.

The chain joins TRBV7-9 to TRBJ1-1, with D perhaps TRBD1 (5 bases). Looked up from germline, CDR1 is SEHNR and CDR2 is FQNEAQ (reference sequence). The CDR3 consists of 15 residues. V lost 3 bases and J 3 bases, leaving 14 bases between the germline ends. The CDR3 protein is CASSFVTGRDTEAFF. The DNA for the CDR3 is TGTGCCAGCAGCTTCGTAACAGGTCGGGACACTGAAGCTTTCTTT. Using reference TRBV7-9 and TRBJ1-1 for the parts outside the CDR3, the full variable domain is DTGVSQNPRHKITKRGQNVTFRCDPISEHNRLYWYRQTLGQGPEFLTYFQNEAQLEKSRLLSDRFSAERPKGSFSTLEIQRTEQGDSAMYLCASSFVTGRDTEAFFGQGTRLTVV.

J is TRBJ1-5 and V is TRBV5-8; TRBD1 matches at 7 bases. The CDR3 sequence is 18 residues long. Germline CDR1 reads SGHTS; CDR2 reads YDEGEE. V was pared by 4 bases and J by 7 bases, with 20 bases of the junction left unmatched. CDR3 DNA sequence: TGTGCCAGCAGCCCATGGAGGGGGACAGAGGGTCTTCGGCAGCCCCAGCATTTT. Translating gives CASSPWRGTEGLRQPQHF.

The V gene is TRBV6-6, the J gene TRBJ1-2; 8 bases are a match to TRBD1. Per germline, CDR1 MNHNY and CDR2 SVGAGI (reference sequence). Germline trimming cut 6 bases from V and 2 bases from J; bases unmatched to any gene: 17. This CDR3 is 18 amino acids long. The CDR3 here is CASSRFPDDRGGNYGYTF. The CDR3, as DNA: TGTGCCAGCAGCCGATTCCCTGACGACAGGGGAGGCAACTATGGCTACACCTTC.

The chain links TRBV6-5 to TRBJ2-7; possibly TRBD2 for D (5 bases). This CDR3 has 14 amino acids. Trimming removed 5 bases from V and 2 bases from J, with 13 bases in between. Germline V gene lookup returns CDR1 MNHEY and CDR2 SVGAGI. The CDR3 DNA reads as TGTGCCAGCAGTAGGTCCCCCGGGGCCTACGAGCAGTACTTC. Protein sequence: CASSRSPGAYEQYF.